The entry below describes one T cell receptor (beta chain). A much bigger clone sits one base away, suggesting this may be a read error. The record originates from a study of T-cell reconstitution after alpha-beta-depleted transplantation in children. The CDR3 is 15 amino acids. CDR1 and CDR2 (germline): SGHRS, YFSETQ. For TCRbeta, the library was prepared with unique molecular identifiers. Each CDR3 protein is one row after TCRdb ran MiXCR on the PCR reads. The sample has about 240,000 distinct CDR3 sequences; 12% are singletons. The starting material was PBMCs from the stem cell graft donor, obtained from the stem cell graft. This receptor was taken from a human donor who donated a stem cell graft to a child with acute lymphoblastic leukemia. This chain connects TRBV5-1 to TRBJ2-3; D not certain. This CDR3 reads CSSSLFSPSTDTQYF. The CDR3 DNA reads as TGCTCCAGCAGCTTGTTCAGCCCTAGCACAGATACGCAGTATTTT.